This TCR beta chain was retrieved from a study of T cells in Graves' hyperthyroidism and ophthalmopathy. Each diagnosis drew on symptoms, thyroxine, TRAb, thyroid ultrasound and orbital computed tomography findings. This clonotype was counted ten times or more. Its matching antigen is unknown. The V end was cut by 7 bases, the J end by 1 base, with 13 bases between. This CDR3 has 14 amino acids. RNA transcripts served as the template for amplifying TCR beta CDR3 regions. HTBI primers were employed in a first-round RT-PCR of the TCR CDR3. MiXCR, applied by TCRdb to the multiplex PCR reads, yields one record per CDR3 protein. This table holds 300,000 to 450,000 distinct CDR3 sequences, approximately 13% found once. Study-level findings and limits: Ophthalmopathy was model-predicted a median about six months pre-onset.

The V call is TRBV12-3 or TRBV12-4, the J call TRBJ1-1, with D perhaps TRBD1 (5 bases). The sequence was obtained from a woman aged 18 to 35 with Graves' hyperthyroidism. Sequencing was performed on blood. The CDR3 DNA reads as TGTGCCAGCACCCTCGGGGGGACGAACACTGAAGCTTTCTTT. Amino acids: CASTLGGTNTEAFF.